The next 31 T cell receptor beta chains were all read from a single sample in a study of T cell responses to AZD1222 COVID-19 vaccine. Assay used: immunoSEQ multiplex PCR; TCRdb lists only in-frame clones, some missing. This sample carries more than 95,000 clones, 85% to 90% of them seen once, and the ten largest clones take less than 30%. The material sequenced was peripheral blood, taken on day 0 of AZD1222 vaccination. The origin of the receptors is an adult in good health.

The chain carries TRBV27 and TRBJ1-2, with D unclear. Trimming shortened V by 6 bases and J by 3 bases, and 20 bases separated the two germline ends. CDR1 MNHEY and CDR2 SMNVEV come from the germline V gene (reference sequence). The CDR3 is 16 amino acids. CDR3 bases: TGTGCCAGCAGAGATCTTGGGTTAGGGCTTGACTATGGCTACACCTTC. Its translation is CASRDLGLGLDYGYTF.

This sequence joins TRBV7-2 and TRBJ1-2; the D is unclear. Germline V gene data show CDR1 as SGHTA and CDR2 as FQGNSA. The CDR3 consists of 13 residues. Deletions cut 3 bases from V and 8 bases from J, with 13 bases between. CDR3 residues: CASSFGQSGGYTF. The CDR3 DNA reads TGTGCCAGCAGCTTCGGTCAATCGGGGGGCTACACCTTC.

V is TRBV6-2 or TRBV6-3 and J is TRBJ2-1, with 9 positions matching TRBD2. The V gene end was trimmed by 7 bases and the J gene end by 8 bases; junction bases not matched to a gene: 15. Germline assignment: CDR1 MNHEY and CDR2 SVGEGT. CDR3 length equals 16 residues. The CDR3 DNA follows: TGTGCCAGCACTTATAGCGGGAGCCCCTCGGGAGATGAGCAGTTCTTC. Amino acid sequence: CASTYSGSPSGDEQFF.

V gene TRBV15 combines with J gene TRBJ1-5; 8 positions agree with TRBD1. J was trimmed by 7 bases and V by 2 bases; bases with no gene match: 10. Germline values: CDR1 LNHNV, CDR2 YYDKDF (reference sequence). CDR3 length: 16 amino acids. The CDR3: CATSRRYRGDSQPQHF. The DNA for the CDR3 is TGTGCCACCAGCAGACGGTACAGGGGGGATAGCCAGCCCCAGCATTTT.

In this sample, this clone turned up once. V is TRBV5-4 and J is TRBJ2-7; D is unclear. V was cut by 4 bases and J by 0 bases, with 5 bases left in between. Germline V lookup: CDR1 SGHNT, CDR2 YYREEE (reference sequence). The CDR3 extends over 12 amino acids. The CDR3 nucleotides read TGTGCCAGCAGCCAAAGCTCCTACGAGCAGTACTTC. Its protein is CASSQSSYEQYF.

The chain is built from TRBV25-1 and TRBJ2-3, with 9 positions matching TRBD2. The germline gives CDR1 MGHDK, CDR2 SYGVNS. The J segment lost 7 bases and the V segment lost 0 bases, leaving 5 bases of the junction unmatched. CDR3 length: 15 amino acids. CDR3 residues: CASSEYKTSGYTQYF. The CDR3 DNA is TGTGCCAGCAGTGAATATAAGACTAGCGGTTATACGCAGTATTTT.

The chain carries TRBV7-9 and TRBJ1-1; 9 bases line up with TRBD1. The ends lost 5 bases at V and 1 base at J; junction bases unmatched: 5. This CDR3 is 15 amino acids long. Germline V gene lookup returns CDR1 SEHNR and CDR2 FQNEAQ (reference sequence). The DNA for the CDR3 is TGTGCCAGCAGCCACACGGGACAGGGGAACACTGAAGCTTTCTTT. This translates into CASSHTGQGNTEAFF.

This chain connects TRBV7-2 to TRBJ1-3; D call uncertain. V shed 5 bases and J shed 0 bases, with 11 bases lying between them. Germline V CDR1 and CDR2: SGHTA, FQGNSA. This CDR3 spans 15 amino acids. CDR3 protein: CASSLGLISGNTIYF. The CDR3, as DNA: TGTGCCAGCAGCCTTGGACTGATCTCTGGAAACACCATATATTTT. The complete variable domain, with remaining parts taken from reference TRBV7-2 and TRBJ1-3, reads GAGVSQSPSNKVTEKGKDVELRCDPISGHTALYWYRQSLGQGLEFLIYFQGNSAPDKSGLPSDRFSAERTGGSVSTLTIQRTQQEDSAVYLCASSLGLISGNTIYFGEGSWLTVV.

The CDR3: CASSWSGGETQYF. DNA for the CDR3: TGCGCCAGCAGCTGGAGCGGGGGAGAGACCCAGTACTTC. This sequence joins TRBV5-1 and TRBJ2-5, with TRBD2 matching over 8 bases. Losses at the gene ends were 3 bases for V and 4 bases for J; bases not matched to a gene: 2. The CDR3 extends over 13 amino acids. Germline V gene lookup returns CDR1 SGHRS and CDR2 YFSETQ.

The V call is TRBV29-1, the J call TRBJ2-5; 10 bases match TRBD1. CDR1 and CDR2 from the germline V gene are SQVTM and ANQGSEA. The length of the CDR3 is 13 residues. J gave up 4 bases and V 6 bases, and 5 bases lay outside the gene matches. CDR3 region: CSVDRGLGETQYF. The CDR3 nucleotides read TGCAGCGTCGACAGGGGGCTGGGAGAGACCCAGTACTTC.

The genes are TRBV27 and TRBJ1-1; D remains unclear. V lost 3 bases and J 0 bases, leaving 11 bases between the germline ends. The CDR3 totals 15 residues. Germline V CDR1 and CDR2: MNHEY, SMNVEV (reference sequence). CDR3 sequence reads: CASSFRNGLNTEAFF. The CDR3 nucleotides read TGTGCCAGCAGTTTTAGGAACGGATTGAACACTGAAGCTTTCTTT.

V and J are TRBV7-6 and TRBJ2-1; D gene uncertain. Germline V lookup: CDR1 SGHVS, CDR2 FNYEAQ. Between the trimmed V and J ends, which lost 5 bases and 2 bases, there was a span of 13 bases. This CDR3 is built from 15 residues. In nucleotides, the CDR3 is TGTGCCAGCAGCCTAACCAACGTCGCCTACAATGAGCAGTTCTTC. This encodes CASSLTNVAYNEQFF.

The chain combines TRBV6-4 with TRBJ2-1, with 12 nucleotides matching TRBD2. Per the germline V gene, CDR1 is MRHNA and CDR2 is SNTAGT. The CDR3 extends over 15 amino acids. V lost 5 bases to trimming and J lost 8 bases; unmatched junction nucleotides: 7. The CDR3 region is CASSSASGGGHEQFF. In nucleotides, the CDR3 is TGTGCCAGCAGTTCTGCTAGCGGGGGGGGCCATGAGCAGTTCTTC.

V is TRBV29-1 and J is TRBJ2-1; possible D gene TRBD1, 6 bases. The CDR3 totals 13 residues. Germline V gene data show CDR1 as SQVTM and CDR2 as ANQGSEA. Between the trimmed V and J ends, which lost 4 bases and 6 bases, there was a span of 13 bases. For the CDR3, the DNA is TGCAGCGTTGGGCTCCAGGGGATCAATGAGCAGTTCTTC. Translation gives CSVGLQGINEQFF.

This chain joins TRBV6-4 and TRBJ2-3; no clear D. Germline V gene sequence: CDR1 MRHNA, CDR2 SNTAGT. This CDR3 spans 15 amino acids. Trimming removed 5 bases from V and 1 base from J, with 13 bases in between. CDR3 sequence: CASSTEASRTDTQYF. The CDR3, as DNA: TGTGCCAGCAGTACCGAGGCGAGCCGCACAGATACGCAGTATTTT.

The chain recombines TRBV18 with TRBJ1-1; 9 bases line up with TRBD1. CDR1 and CDR2 (germline): KGHSH, LQKENI. Trimming took 1 base from V and 4 from J; bases not matched to a gene: 10. The CDR3 is 17 amino acids. The CDR3: CASSPLAGQGFSTEAFF. The CDR3, as DNA: TGTGCCAGCTCACCACTCGCGGGACAGGGATTCAGCACTGAAGCTTTCTTT.

This clone was counted once. This sequence joins TRBV3-1 (or the pseudogene TRBV3-2) and TRBJ2-5; 9 positions agree with TRBD2. CDR3 size: 15 residues. Trimming removed 7 bases from V and 5 bases from J; junction bases left unmatched: 11. Germline V gene data show CDR1 as LGHDT and CDR2 as YNNKEL (reference sequence). The CDR3 reads CASNGAGGRRETQYF. DNA of the CDR3: TGTGCCAGCAATGGAGCGGGGGGTAGGAGGGAGACCCAGTACTTC.

The V call is TRBV29-1, the J call TRBJ2-1, with a possible D match to TRBD2 (6 bases). CDR3 size: 15 residues. The germline V gene encodes CDR1 SQVTM and CDR2 ANQGSEA. The V end lost 6 bases, the J end lost 3 bases, and 18 bases lay between the germline ends. For the CDR3, the DNA is TGCAGCGTCCCCGCAGGTAGCGGAGACTACAATGAGCAGTTCTTC. It specifies CSVPAGSGDYNEQFF.

This clone occurred once. The chain joins TRBV30 to TRBJ1-4, with D hard to call. The V and J ends lost 3 bases and 6 bases respectively, with 14 bases between them. This CDR3 region has 14 residues. Germline CDR1 is GTSNPN and CDR2 is SVGIG (reference sequence). The CDR3 region is CAWSLRLADEKLFF. The CDR3 nucleotides are TGTGCCTGGAGCCTCCGGTTGGCCGATGAAAAACTGTTTTTT.

The rearrangement links TRBV7-2 to TRBJ1-3; the match to TRBD1 covers 7 bases. The CDR3 is 14 amino acids. The germline CDR1 and CDR2 sequences are SGHTA and FQGNSA. J was trimmed by 2 bases and V by 5 bases; bases with no gene match: 3. CDR3 in DNA: TGTGCCAGCAGCCCAGGGGGGGCTGGAAACACCATATATTTT. This gives the protein CASSPGGAGNTIYF.

The chain has TRBV18 and TRBJ1-3; D gene unclear. Trimming stripped 3 bases from V and 1 base from J, with 10 bases between. The CDR3 covers 15 residues. Germline loops: CDR1 KGHSH, CDR2 LQKENI. CDR3 protein: CASSPELGSGNTIYF. The CDR3 DNA is TGTGCCAGCTCACCTGAGCTGGGGTCTGGAAACACCATATATTTT.

The table lists this clone with a few counts. This chain links TRBV6-1 with TRBJ1-2; 7 bases fit TRBD1. V trimming: 2 bases; J trimming: 9 bases; junction bases outside the gene matches: 9. The CDR3 loop spans 14 amino acids. The germline gives CDR1 MNHNS, CDR2 SASEGT. In DNA form, the CDR3 reads TGTGCCAGCAGTGAAAGGGGACAGAGTAGGAGCTACACCTTC. This gives the protein CASSERGQSRSYTF.

This chain joins TRBV19 and TRBJ1-5; D possibly corresponds to TRBD1 (6 bases). In germline, CDR1 is LNHDA, CDR2 SQIVND (reference sequence). The CDR3 loop spans 15 amino acids. Trimming left V 4 bases short and J 0 bases short, with 10 bases between. The CDR3 DNA reads as TGTGCCAGTAGTACCAGGACAGATAGCAATCAGCCCCAGCATTTT. This translates into CASSTRTDSNQPQHF. Full variable domain (rest looked up from reference TRBV19 and TRBJ1-5): DGGITQSPKYLFRKEGQNVTLSCEQNLNHDAMYWYRQDPGQGLRLIYYSQIVNDFQKGDIAEGYSVSREKKESFPLTVTSAQKNPTAFYLCASSTRTDSNQPQHFGDGTRLSIL.

The chain links TRBV3-1 (or the pseudogene TRBV3-2) to TRBJ2-5; no firm D call. Trimming stripped 0 bases from V and 4 bases from J, with 3 bases between. Germline V gives CDR1 LGHDT, CDR2 YNNKEL (reference sequence). CDR3 length equals 12 residues. Here the CDR3 reads CASSQDLETQYF. The CDR3 nucleotides are TGTGCCAGCAGCCAAGATTTAGAGACCCAGTACTTC.

This clone has just a few counts. This chain links TRBV27 with TRBJ2-7; no clear D gene. The V gene's germline CDR1 is MNHEY and CDR2 SMNVEV (reference sequence). The CDR3 is made up of 12 amino acids. Trimming cost V 6 bases and J 0 bases, with 6 bases left between them. CDR3 in amino acids: CASSPSSYEQYF. The DNA for the CDR3 is TGTGCCAGCAGCCCAAGCTCCTACGAGCAGTACTTC.

This clone was observed once. The J gene is TRBJ1-1, the V gene TRBV7-9, with D possibly TRBD1 on 6 matching bases. The CDR3 loop spans 15 amino acids. Looked up from germline, CDR1 is SEHNR and CDR2 is FQNEAQ (reference sequence). V was shortened by 5 bases and J by 0 bases, with 13 bases between the two germline ends. In DNA form, the CDR3 reads TGTGCCAGCAGCGGGGGCGTTTCCATGAACACTGAAGCTTTCTTT. Amino acids: CASSGGVSMNTEAFF.

The chain carries TRBV7-2 and TRBJ1-3; D is perhaps TRBD1 (5 bases). This CDR3 spans 15 amino acids. Per germline, CDR1 SGHTA and CDR2 FQGNSA. The V end was cut by 1 base, the J end by 4 bases, with 11 bases between. CDR3: CASSLDAGLGNTIYF. CDR3 DNA sequence: TGTGCCAGCAGCTTAGATGCAGGGCTCGGAAACACCATATATTTT. Complete variable domain (other parts from reference TRBV7-2 and TRBJ1-3): GAGVSQSPSNKVTEKGKDVELRCDPISGHTALYWYRQSLGQGLEFLIYFQGNSAPDKSGLPSDRFSAERTGGSVSTLTIQRTQQEDSAVYLCASSLDAGLGNTIYFGEGSWLTVV.

The CDR3 here is CSARDRTQRTPYTF. The DNA for the CDR3 is TGCAGTGCTCGTGACCGAACACAAAGAACCCCCTACACCTTC. The chain carries TRBV20-1 and TRBJ1-2; D call uncertain. The V gene lost 5 bases and the J gene lost 10 bases, with 23 bases spanning the gap. Germline assignment: CDR1 DFQATT and CDR2 SNEGSKA (reference sequence). The CDR3 loop spans 14 amino acids.

This clone showed up just once. This chain joins TRBV2 and TRBJ1-1, with 9 nucleotides matching TRBD1. The CDR3 runs to 14 residues. Trimming took 6 bases from V and 0 from J; bases not matched to a gene: 2. The germline V gene encodes CDR1 SNHLY and CDR2 FYNNEI. The CDR3 nucleotides are TGTGCCAGCAGCAGACAGGGGGTGAACACTGAAGCTTTCTTT. Translated, it gives CASSRQGVNTEAFF.

The chain recombines TRBV19 with TRBJ1-1; D is unclear. Trimming removed 1 base from V and 10 bases from J, with 19 bases in between. CDR3 length: 15 amino acids. Germline CDR1 LNHDA, CDR2 SQIVND (reference sequence). The CDR3 region is CASSIGVGQLLTAFF. The CDR3 DNA reads as TGTGCCAGTAGTATAGGGGTAGGGCAACTGCTTACAGCTTTCTTT.

This clone was picked up one time. The V and J genes are TRBV7-2 and TRBJ2-1; 13 nucleotides align to TRBD2. With 5 bases clipped from V and 6 bases from J, the junction kept 13 bases outside the gene matches. This CDR3 is 18 amino acids long. Germline CDR1 and CDR2: SGHTA and FQGNSA. The CDR3 here is CASSGSRLAGGHPNEQFF. CDR3 sequence (DNA): TGTGCCAGCAGCGGGTCGCGACTAGCGGGAGGCCACCCCAATGAGCAGTTCTTC. Based on the CDR3 plus reference TRBV7-2 and TRBJ2-1, the full variable domain is GAGVSQSPSNKVTEKGKDVELRCDPISGHTALYWYRQSLGQGLEFLIYFQGNSAPDKSGLPSDRFSAERTGGSVSTLTIQRTQQEDSAVYLCASSGSRLAGGHPNEQFFGPGTRLTVL.